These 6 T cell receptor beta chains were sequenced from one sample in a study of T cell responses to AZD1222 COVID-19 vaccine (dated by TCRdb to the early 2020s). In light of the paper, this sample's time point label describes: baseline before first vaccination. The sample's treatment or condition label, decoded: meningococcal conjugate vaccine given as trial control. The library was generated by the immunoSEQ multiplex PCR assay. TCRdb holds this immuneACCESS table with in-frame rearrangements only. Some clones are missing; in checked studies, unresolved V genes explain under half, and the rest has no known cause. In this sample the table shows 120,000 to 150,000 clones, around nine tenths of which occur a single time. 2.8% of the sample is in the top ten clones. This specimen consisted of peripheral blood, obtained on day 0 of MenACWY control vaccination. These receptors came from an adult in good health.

CDR3 nucleotide sequence: TGTGCCAGCAGCTCACAGGGACTAGTCTACGAGCAGTACTTC. This codes for CASSSQGLVYEQYF. The V gene is TRBV7-2, the J gene TRBJ2-7; 8 nucleotides match TRBD2. The trim removed 4 bases at V and 3 bases at J, leaving 5 bases unmatched. CDR3 length: 14 amino acids. Germline V gene data show CDR1 as SGHTA and CDR2 as FQGNSA.

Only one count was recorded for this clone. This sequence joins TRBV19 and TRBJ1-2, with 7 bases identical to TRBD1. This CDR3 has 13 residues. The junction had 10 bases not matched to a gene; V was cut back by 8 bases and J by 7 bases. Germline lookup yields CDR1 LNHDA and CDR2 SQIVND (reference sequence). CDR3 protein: CASGPTGSAGYTF. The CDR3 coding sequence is TGTGCCAGTGGACCGACAGGGAGCGCTGGCTACACCTTC.

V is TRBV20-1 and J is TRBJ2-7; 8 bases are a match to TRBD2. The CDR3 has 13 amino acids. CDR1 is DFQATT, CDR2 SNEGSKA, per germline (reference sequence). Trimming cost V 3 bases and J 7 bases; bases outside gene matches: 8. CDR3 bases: TGCAGTGCTAGTAAGGCTAGCGGGCGGGAGCAGTACTTC. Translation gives CSASKASGREQYF.

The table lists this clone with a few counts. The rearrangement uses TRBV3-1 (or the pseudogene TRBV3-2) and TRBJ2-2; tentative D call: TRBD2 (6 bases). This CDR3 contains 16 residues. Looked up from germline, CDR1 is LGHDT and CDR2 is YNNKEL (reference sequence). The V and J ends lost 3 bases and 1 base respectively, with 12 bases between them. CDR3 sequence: CASSQGGARNTGELFF. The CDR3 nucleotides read TGTGCCAGCAGCCAGGGGGGAGCGAGGAACACCGGGGAGCTGTTTTTT.

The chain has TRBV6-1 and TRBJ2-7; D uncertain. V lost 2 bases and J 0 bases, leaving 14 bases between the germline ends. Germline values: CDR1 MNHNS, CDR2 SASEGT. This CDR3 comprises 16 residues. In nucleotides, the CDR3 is TGTGCCAGCAGTGAATCTCCCCAGGCCGGCTCCTACGAGCAGTACTTC. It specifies CASSESPQAGSYEQYF.

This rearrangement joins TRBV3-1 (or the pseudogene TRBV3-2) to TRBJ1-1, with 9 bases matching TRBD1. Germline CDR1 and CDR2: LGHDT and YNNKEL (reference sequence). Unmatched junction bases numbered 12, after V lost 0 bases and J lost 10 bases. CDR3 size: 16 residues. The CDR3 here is CASSQEYGARDRAAFF. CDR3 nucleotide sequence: TGTGCCAGCAGCCAAGAATATGGCGCAAGGGACAGGGCAGCTTTCTTT.